This T cell receptor (beta chain) was observed in a study of T cells in Graves' hyperthyroidism and ophthalmopathy (dated by TCRdb to the late 2010s). For the study in its entirety: Peripheral blood samples were taken at the time of initial diagnosis, prior to any treatment. TCR V-J signatures able to tell the groups apart were searched for in a discovery cohort of approximately 95 patients, of whom more than 40 had Graves' ophthalmopathy and about 60 had stable Graves' hyperthyroidism. Prospective prediction of ophthalmopathy was tested in an independent validation cohort consisting of fewer than 20 hyperthyroidism patients and 15 to 17 patients who later progressed to ophthalmopathy. The approximately 95 discovery patients were divided at random into training and test sets in a 7:3 ratio. In addition, the study compared T-cell repertoires in thyroid tissue and in blood from six Graves' hyperthyroidism patients. After blood sampling, hyperthyroidism patients were treated with methimazole at a starting dose of 30 mg daily, and ophthalmopathy patients were treated with high-dose intravenous methylprednisolone. TCR Vbeta CDR3 sequencing of approximately 140 peripheral blood samples (roughly 41 ophthalmopathy, 75 to 85 hyperthyroidism and roughly 17 progressor patients) is reported in the paper. General conclusions and limits of the study: No statistical method was used to fix the sample size in advance, and group allocation was not hidden from the investigators. In validation, the model predicted progression to ophthalmopathy with around 71% sensitivity and over 72% specificity, a median of around six months before onset. Most expanded thyroid clonotypes (frequency above 0.001) were also detected in blood, suggesting blood repertoires may reflect thyroid immune responses. Ophthalmopathy was separated from stable hyperthyroidism by a 13 V-J signature model, with around 90% sensitivity and 81% to 82% specificity obtained in cross-validation and 80%/75% obtained in testing.

Based on the germline V gene, the CDR1 and CDR2 sequences are MNHNS and SASEGT. V and J lose 5 bases and 2 bases, and a span of 13 bases separates them. From its cysteine to its phenylalanine, the CDR3 spans 14 amino acids. The sequence is cut down to CDR3 DNA, 42 bases in frame from base 1. A patient counted as having stable Graves' hyperthyroidism if no progression to ophthalmopathy occurred over 18 months of follow-up. Hyperthyroidism patients were aged 18 to 65 years and newly diagnosed, with disease duration of less than 2 months. Patients with uncontrolled infections, other autoimmune diseases, pregnancy or lactation were excluded. Clinical symptoms, serum thyroxine and TRAb, thyroid ultrasound, and orbital computed tomography formed the basis for the diagnoses. Ficoll-Paque density gradient centrifugation was used to isolate PBMCs from approximately 11 ml of fresh peripheral blood. Trizol reagent was used to extract total RNA, and RNA quality was then checked on an Agilent 2100 Bioanalyzer.

TCR beta CDR3 regions were amplified from RNA transcripts. The first round of RT-PCR for the TCR CDR3 was performed with the HTBI primer set and the Qiagen OneStep RT-PCR kit. A second multiplex PCR round built the libraries, followed by size selection and purification. Sequencing of the libraries was done on an Illumina HiSeq2000 using paired-end 100 bp reads. Turning to the authors' computational methods: SOAPnuke was used to process the raw data, removing reads that contained adapters or uncalled bases, had a mean Phred below 15, or lacked an exact match to the constant primer or identifier. COPE v1.2.5 was used to merge high-quality paired reads, and clonotypes were defined as unique nucleotide sequences. Clonotypes were aligned to IMGT TRBV, TRBD and TRBJ reference segments using MiTCR v1.1. Only V-J combinations with frequency above 0.0001, covering about 99% of repertoires, were analysed. A TCS score was defined as the ratio between F50 (clonal expansion) and ExV (chaos), using BLOSUM62-based TCRdist between CDR3 peptides within each V-J. Welch's t-statistics and random forest reduced 500 to 650 V-J features to roughly 13, which were used in a naive Bayes classifier (R e1071). TCRdb applied fastp at Q25 and MiXCR to the public reads, then kept only in-frame beta chains. Every distinct CDR3 protein forms one entry, paired with its most common genes and DNA. For this entry, the V and J calls and clone size follow TCRdb and not the study's own pipeline. The sample has hundreds of thousands of distinct CDR3 sequences on record, 15% to 18% of them singletons. Of the sample, roughly 7.4% falls within the top ten clones.

Ten or more counts support this clonotype. There is no known antigen for this receptor. Base qualities are not provided; no much larger clone lies one nucleotide away. This TCR derives from a woman aged 18-30 years with Graves' hyperthyroidism. Source material: blood. The rearrangement combines TRBV6-1 with TRBJ2-7, with a tentative D gene TRBD1 over 6 matching bases. The DNA reads as follows: TGTGCCAGCAGTCGGGACACGGAAACCTACGAGCAGTACTTC. Protein translation: CASSRDTETYEQYF.